These 27 T cell receptor beta chains share one sample of origin, sequenced in a study of CXCR3-negative and CXCR3-positive naive CD8 T cells. Study-level points and caveats: CXCR3-positive naive cells carried more hydrophobic TRB CDR3s than CXCR3-negative naive cells did.

No antigen has been identified for these receptors. Via 5' RACE with UMI labels, TRB cDNA libraries were prepared. With the 5' RACE reads reprocessed, TCRdb shows one record per CDR3 protein and no DNA. The specimen's table records some 140,000 distinct CDR3 sequences. Sequenced material: naive CXCR3+ CD8+ T cells from blood. The subset here: CD45RO-CCR7+CD27+CD95- naive CD8+ T cells expressing CXCR3 (TNR3+). The source of these receptors is a human donor in good health. Some clones in this sample may be carry-over from other donors' samples.

This chain uses TRBV9 with TRBJ2-1; TCRdb lists TRBD1, though no DNA is available to test this call. The germline CDR1 and CDR2 sequences are SGDLS and YYNGEE. The CDR3 is made up of 14 amino acids. CDR3 amino acids: CASSSHSGADEQFF. Full variable domain (outside the CDR3, taken from reference TRBV9 and TRBJ2-1): DSGVTQTPKHLITATGQRVTLRCSPRSGDLSVYWYQQSLDQGLQFLIQYYNGEERAKGNILERFSAQQFPDLHSELNLSSLELGDSALYFCASSSHSGADEQFFGPGTRLTVL.

The chain has TRBV2 and TRBJ2-5; there is no DNA to check the TCRdb D call of TRBD2. The CDR3 runs to 15 residues. In germline, CDR1 is SNHLY, CDR2 FYNNEI. The CDR3 is CASSPTSGEQETQYF.

This chain connects TRBV7-2 to TRBJ2-3; checking the TCRdb D call of TRBD1 is not possible without DNA. CDR1 and CDR2 (germline): SGHTA, FQGNSA. This CDR3 has 14 amino acids. This CDR3 is CASTGSPITDTQYF.

The CDR3 region is CASSHDRTGLYSYEQYF. The chain couples TRBV3-1 to TRBJ2-7; lacking DNA, the TRBD1 call made by TCRdb goes unchecked. The V gene's germline CDR1 is LGHDT and CDR2 YNNKEL (reference sequence). The CDR3 loop spans 17 amino acids.

J is TRBJ2-7 and V is TRBV4-1; TCRdb calls TRBD1, which cannot be checked without DNA. Germline V gene data show CDR1 as MGHRA and CDR2 as YSYEKL. The CDR3 runs 15 residues. The CDR3: CASSQDFSGTYEQYF.

The V call is TRBV28, the J call TRBJ2-7; the TCRdb call, TRBD2, lacks DNA for checking. The CDR3 contains 15 residues. The germline CDR1 and CDR2 sequences are MDHEN and SYDVKM. The CDR3: CASSFLAGKLYEQYF.

This chain uses TRBV29-1 with TRBJ2-7. Germline assignment: CDR1 SQVTM and CDR2 ANQGSEA. The CDR3 has 12 residues. CDR3 sequence reads: CSVEVTRYEQYF.

The rearrangement links TRBV19 to TRBJ1-5; TCRdb's D call of TRBD1 is untestable without DNA. The CDR3 runs to 18 residues. Germline V gene lookup returns CDR1 LNHDA and CDR2 SQIVND (reference sequence). The CDR3 sequence is CASSMFPDSPYSNQPQHF.

The chain recombines TRBV4-1 with TRBJ2-7; with no DNA, the TCRdb D assignment of TRBD2 cannot be verified. The CDR3 length is 14 residues. Germline V gene sequence: CDR1 MGHRA, CDR2 YSYEKL. Here the CDR3 reads CASSQILVSYEQYF.

The chain combines TRBV29-1 with TRBJ2-1; TCRdb's assignment of TRBD1 cannot be checked, as there is no DNA. CDR3 length: 11 amino acids. Germline CDR1 reads SQVTM; CDR2 reads ANQGSEA. The CDR3 sequence: CSVAPGAEQFF.

This chain joins TRBV13 and TRBJ2-7; the D call of TRBD2 rests on TCRdb alone, since no DNA is present to check it. CDR3 length: 15 amino acids. Germline-derived CDR1 and CDR2 are PRHDT and FYEKMQ (reference sequence). This CDR3 is CASNERAGGLYEQYF.

This chain connects TRBV5-1 to TRBJ2-1; TCRdb's D gene call, TRBD2, goes unchecked for lack of DNA. Germline V gives CDR1 SGHRS, CDR2 YFSETQ. This CDR3 is built from 16 residues. This CDR3 is CASSAGTSGSGNEQFF.

CDR3: CATSPIQGTNEKLFF. The rearrangement links TRBV15 to TRBJ1-4; TCRdb picks TRBD1, but there is no DNA to check that call. In germline, CDR1 is LNHNV, CDR2 YYDKDF (reference sequence). The CDR3 length is 15 residues.

The CDR3 spells CASAGQGENYGYTF. J is TRBJ1-2 and V is TRBV25-1; TCRdb indicates TRBD1, and absent DNA this call remains unverified. Germline V lookup: CDR1 MGHDK, CDR2 SYGVNS. The CDR3 runs 14 residues.

The chain recombines TRBV5-1 with TRBJ2-3; TCRdb gives TRBD2 as the D gene, but with no DNA this cannot be confirmed. Looked up from germline, CDR1 is SGHRS and CDR2 is YFSETQ. The CDR3 length is 15 residues. CDR3 region: CASSQEGTSTDTQYF.

The V and J genes are TRBV18 and TRBJ2-5; TCRdb proposes TRBD1, but this gene call is untestable without DNA. The CDR3 runs to 16 residues. Germline V lookup: CDR1 KGHSH, CDR2 LQKENI. The CDR3 protein is CASSTRQGFLGETQYF. Filled out from reference TRBV18 and TRBJ2-5, the complete variable domain reads NAGVMQNPRHLVRRRGQEARLRCSPMKGHSHVYWYRQLPEEGLKFMVYLQKENIIDESGMPKERFSAEFPKEGPSILRIQQVVRGDSAAYFCASSTRQGFLGETQYFGPGTRLLVL.

The chain has TRBV7-9 and TRBJ2-1; the D call of TRBD2 rests on TCRdb alone, since no DNA is present to check it. This CDR3 spans 18 amino acids. CDR1 SEHNR and CDR2 FQNEAQ come from the germline V gene (reference sequence). The CDR3: CASSFPTSGARKVNEQFF.

The J gene is TRBJ1-1, the V gene TRBV15. Germline V CDR1 and CDR2: LNHNV, YYDKDF (reference sequence). The CDR3 loop spans 15 amino acids. The CDR3 spells CATSRDGTRRAEAFF.

The chain is built from TRBV14 and TRBJ2-5; TCRdb's assignment of TRBD1 cannot be checked, as there is no DNA. Germline loops: CDR1 SGHDN, CDR2 FVKESK. CDR3 length: 15 amino acids. The CDR3 protein is CASSQPRDSQETQYF.

The rearrangement uses TRBV7-2 and TRBJ1-6; TCRdb names TRBD1, which stays unverified in the absence of DNA. Germline CDR1 SGHTA, CDR2 FQGNSA. The CDR3 spans 14 residues. CDR3 residues: CASSLEEGYSPLHF. Supplemented by reference TRBV7-2 and TRBJ1-6, the full variable domain reads GAGVSQSPSNKVTEKGKDVELRCDPISGHTALYWYRQSLGQGLEFLIYFQGNSAPDKSGLPSDRFSAERTGGSVSTLTIQRTQQEDSAVYLCASSLEEGYSPLHFGNGTRLTVT.

This chain uses TRBV28 with TRBJ1-5. The CDR3 runs 15 residues. Germline loops: CDR1 MDHEN, CDR2 SYDVKM. The CDR3 sequence: CASSPPFLGNQPQHF.

The chain has TRBV4-3 and TRBJ1-1; TCRdb returns TRBD1, unconfirmable since there is no DNA. Looked up from germline, CDR1 is LGHNA and CDR2 is YSLEER. There are 19 residues in the CDR3. CDR3 residues: CASSQVSMTGGAGNTEAFF.

The chain has TRBV7-9 and TRBJ2-1. The CDR3 length is 16 residues. Per the germline V gene, CDR1 is SEHNR and CDR2 is FQNEAQ (reference sequence). CDR3 residues: CASSPPLGSSYNEQFF.

This chain joins TRBV6-6 and TRBJ2-3; absent DNA, TCRdb's TRBD1 call cannot be checked. The CDR3 contains 15 residues. Germline V gene lookup returns CDR1 MNHNY and CDR2 SVGAGI (reference sequence). The CDR3 spells CASSYRGGKSDTQYF.

The chain is built from TRBV7-9 and TRBJ1-2; TCRdb indicates TRBD1, and absent DNA this call remains unverified. CDR1 is SEHNR, CDR2 FQNEAQ, per germline (reference sequence). The CDR3 length is 17 residues. The CDR3: CASSPSSRVIFGYGYTF.

The chain carries TRBV7-9 and TRBJ2-7; TCRdb outputs TRBD1, but without DNA this stays unchecked. The CDR3 is 12 amino acids. Germline-derived CDR1 and CDR2 are SEHNR and FQNEAQ (reference sequence). This chain's CDR3 is CASSPRKSEQYF.

The CDR3 is CASRIRGPNEKLFF. V usage is TRBV19 and J usage is TRBJ1-4; the D call from TCRdb, TRBD1, cannot be confirmed without DNA. The CDR3 extends over 14 amino acids. Germline V gene sequence: CDR1 LNHDA, CDR2 SQIVND (reference sequence).